These 4 T cell receptor beta chains were sequenced from one sample in a study of blood T cell repertoires in COVID-19. Assay used: immunoSEQ multiplex PCR; TCRdb lists only in-frame clones, some missing. Altogether around 430,000 clones are present, around nine tenths being singletons, with the ten largest covering roughly a tenth. The specimen was PBMCs or T cells enriched from blood (not recorded which). These receptors were taken from a woman between 50 and 59 years old who had recovered from COVID-19.

V gene TRBV19 combines with J gene TRBJ2-5; the match to TRBD1 covers 10 bases. V was clipped by 3 bases and J by 5 bases; unmatched bases: 12. Germline CDR1 and CDR2: LNHDA and SQIVND (reference sequence). This CDR3 is 17 amino acids long. CDR3 DNA: TGTGCCAGTAGTATGGGCCCCGGGACAGGGGTAGGGGAGACCCAGTACTTC. Protein: CASSMGPGTGVGETQYF.

This sequence joins TRBV2 and TRBJ1-5; D gene unclear. Germline CDR1 and CDR2: SNHLY and FYNNEI. V was cut by 0 bases and J by 10 bases, with 13 bases left in between. The CDR3 extends over 14 amino acids. CDR3 amino acids: CASSEATHGEPQHF. The CDR3 nucleotides read TGTGCCAGCAGTGAAGCTACCCACGGTGAACCCCAGCATTTT.

Only one count was recorded for this clone. V gene TRBV10-2 combines with J gene TRBJ1-1; tentative D call: TRBD1 (6 bases). The CDR3 sequence is 15 residues long. V lost 5 bases, J lost 6 bases, and 19 bases lay in between. Germline V gene data show CDR1 as WSHSY and CDR2 as SAAADI. The CDR3 region has the DNA TGCGCCAGCAGTAAGCCTACAACAGGGTTCCCTGAAGCTTTCTTT. Translation gives CASSKPTTGFPEAFF.

V and J are TRBV28 and TRBJ2-7; 8 bases are a match to TRBD1. The CDR3 length is 16 residues. Unmatched junction bases numbered 13, after V lost 2 bases and J lost 7 bases. Germline V gene sequence: CDR1 MDHEN, CDR2 SYDVKM. The chain's CDR3 is CASSLPRTGTSEEQYF. The CDR3 nucleotides read TGTGCCAGCAGTTTACCTCGGACAGGGACTTCGGAAGAGCAGTACTTC. Supplemented by reference TRBV28 and TRBJ2-7, the full variable domain reads DVKVTQSSRYLVKRTGEKVFLECVQDMDHENMFWYRQDPGLGLRLIYFSYDVKMKEKGDIPEGYSVSREKKERFSLILESASTNQTSMYLCASSLPRTGTSEEQYFGPGTRLTVT.